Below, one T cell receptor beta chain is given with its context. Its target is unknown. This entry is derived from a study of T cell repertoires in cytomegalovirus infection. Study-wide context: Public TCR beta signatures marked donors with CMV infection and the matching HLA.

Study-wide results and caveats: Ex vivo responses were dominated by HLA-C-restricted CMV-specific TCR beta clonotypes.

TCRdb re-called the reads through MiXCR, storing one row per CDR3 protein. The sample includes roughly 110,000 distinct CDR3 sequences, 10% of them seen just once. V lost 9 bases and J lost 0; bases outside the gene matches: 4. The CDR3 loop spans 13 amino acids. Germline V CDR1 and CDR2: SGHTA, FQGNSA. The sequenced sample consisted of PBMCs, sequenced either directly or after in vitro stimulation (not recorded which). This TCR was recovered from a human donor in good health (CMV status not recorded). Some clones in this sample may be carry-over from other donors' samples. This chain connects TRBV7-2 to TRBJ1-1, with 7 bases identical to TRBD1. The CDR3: CASRGQLNTEAFF. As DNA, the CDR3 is TGTGCCAGTAGGGGGCAGCTGAACACTGAAGCTTTCTTT.